These 16 T cell receptor beta chains originate from one sample sequenced in a study of cytomegalovirus exposure and HLA in healthy donors. PCR involved 60 Vbeta and 13 Jbeta primers. Assay: immunoSEQ multiplex PCR; the TCRdb copy retains only in-frame clones and omits some. The sample has approximately 100,000 clones, 79% seen once. Sequencing was performed on PBMCs. The source of these receptors is a woman aged 40-49 years in good health and CMV-seronegative.

The J gene is TRBJ2-7, the V gene TRBV28; 8 bases fit TRBD1. CDR1 and CDR2 (germline): MDHEN, SYDVKM. The CDR3 spans 13 residues. After removal of 6 bases from V and 4 bases from J, the junction contained 5 bases not matched to a gene. CDR3 sequence (DNA): TGTGCCAGCAGAACAGGGGGTGGATACGAGCAGTACTTC. It encodes CASRTGGGYEQYF.

The chain joins TRBV28 to TRBJ1-1; 9 bases map to TRBD1. Germline CDR1 is MDHEN and CDR2 is SYDVKM. This CDR3 region has 17 residues. Trimming at V came to 5 bases and at J to 5 bases, leaving 15 bases not matched to a gene. Written as DNA, the CDR3 is TGTGCCAGCAGTGGGCTTCTACAGGGGGCAGCTAATACTGAAGCTTTCTTT. Encoded protein: CASSGLLQGAANTEAFF. The full variable domain, completed using reference TRBV28 and TRBJ1-1, is DVKVTQSSRYLVKRTGEKVFLECVQDMDHENMFWYRQDPGLGLRLIYFSYDVKMKEKGDIPEGYSVSREKKERFSLILESASTNQTSMYLCASSGLLQGAANTEAFFGQGTRLTVV.

The chain uses TRBV30 and TRBJ1-2; D possibly corresponds to TRBD1 (6 bases). From germline, CDR1 is GTSNPN and CDR2 SVGIG (reference sequence). Trimming left V 3 bases short and J 7 bases short, with 21 bases between. The CDR3 covers 15 residues. The CDR3 here is CAWSHGGAERGGYTF. Written as DNA, the CDR3 is TGTGCCTGGAGCCACGGGGGGGCGGAACGGGGTGGCTACACCTTC.

The gene calls are TRBV29-1 and TRBJ2-1, with D possibly being TRBD1 (5 bases). V lost 0 bases and J 10 bases, leaving 13 bases between the germline ends. The CDR3 spans 13 residues. Germline CDR1 and CDR2: SQVTM and ANQGSEA. For the CDR3, the DNA is TGCAGCGTTGAAGAGGCGAAAAGGGGCGAGCAGTTCTTC. It yields the protein CSVEEAKRGEQFF.

V usage is TRBV5-5 and J usage is TRBJ2-2; 8 nucleotides match TRBD1. J gave up 5 bases and V 4 bases, and 7 bases lay outside the gene matches. CDR1 is SGHKS and CDR2 is YYEKEE in the germline V gene (reference sequence). The CDR3 runs to 15 residues. The CDR3 DNA reads as TGTGCCAGCAGCCGGACAGGGAGCGGGACCGGGGAGCTGTTTTTT. Translated: CASSRTGSGTGELFF.

The genes are TRBV15 and TRBJ2-5; 8 positions agree with TRBD1. V dropped 10 bases and J dropped 5; count of bases not matched to a gene: 9. The CDR3 length is 13 residues. CDR1 and CDR2 from the germline V gene are LNHNV and YYDKDF (reference sequence). This chain's CDR3 is CAIERDRGETQYF. The CDR3, as DNA: TGTGCCATCGAAAGAGACAGGGGTGAGACCCAGTACTTC.

This clone was detected a few times. The J gene is TRBJ2-5, the V gene TRBV9; 8 positions agree with TRBD2. The V gene end was trimmed by 0 bases and the J gene end by 2 bases; junction bases not matched to a gene: 6. This CDR3 region has 16 residues. Germline V lookup: CDR1 SGDLS, CDR2 YYNGEE. CDR3 sequence: CASSVASSGAQETQYF. Here the CDR3 DNA reads TGTGCCAGCAGCGTAGCGAGTAGCGGGGCTCAAGAGACCCAGTACTTC.

This clone was picked up a small number of times. Since the CDR3 does not end with the conserved phenylalanine or tryptophan, this likely comes from a read error. This chain uses TRBV19 with TRBJ1-2; no clear D. CDR3 size: 11 residues. Germline CDR1 is LNHDA and CDR2 is SQIVND (reference sequence). Trimming cost V 4 bases and J 3 bases, with 3 bases left between them. CDR3 sequence: CASSNYYGYTL. The CDR3 DNA follows: TGTGCCAGTAGTAACTACTATGGCTACACCCTC.

The chain links TRBV28 to TRBJ2-1, with TRBD2 identical over 9 bases. Germline V gives CDR1 MDHEN, CDR2 SYDVKM. The J segment lost 2 bases and the V segment lost 8 bases, leaving 7 bases of the junction unmatched. This CDR3 is built from 15 residues. This chain's CDR3 is CASQLTSGTYNEQFF. CDR3 sequence (DNA): TGTGCCAGCCAGCTGACTAGCGGAACCTACAATGAGCAGTTCTTC.

The CDR3 reads CASSSATAGGQYF. CDR3 bases: TGTGCCAGCAGCTCCGCGACCGCCGGCGGGCAGTACTTC. The chain is built from TRBV6-1 and TRBJ2-7; D is uncertain. Deletions cut 6 bases from V and 9 bases from J, with 18 bases between. The germline V gene encodes CDR1 MNHNS and CDR2 SASEGT. The CDR3 consists of 13 residues.

The rearrangement uses TRBV10-2 and TRBJ1-5; D uncertain. There are 14 residues in the CDR3. Trimming stripped 0 bases from V and 1 base from J, with 4 bases between. Per the germline V gene, CDR1 is WSHSY and CDR2 is SAAADI. Here the CDR3 DNA reads TGCGCCAGCAGTGAGTCGGGCAGCAATCAGCCCCAGCATTTT. Protein: CASSESGSNQPQHF.

Regarding this clone: Other DNA sequences of this sample code for an identical CDR3. The V and J genes are TRBV5-1 and TRBJ2-1; 8 nucleotides line up with TRBD2. CDR3 length equals 16 residues. Germline CDR1 and CDR2: SGHRS and YFSETQ. The V segment lost 0 bases and the J segment 0 bases; nucleotides outside the gene matches: 2. In nucleotides, the CDR3 is TGCGCCAGCAGCTTGGTTGCGGGGGGCTCCTACAATGAGCAGTTCTTC. It yields the protein CASSLVAGGSYNEQFF.

The V call is TRBV28, the J call TRBJ2-1, with TRBD2 matching 9 bases. The CDR3 runs 15 residues. Germline CDR1 is MDHEN and CDR2 is SYDVKM. V shed 2 bases, J shed 8 bases, and the junction held 7 bases outside the gene matches. CDR3 coding DNA: TGTGCCAGCAGTTTAAGGCGCGGGGGGGCTGATGAGCAGTTCTTC. Protein product: CASSLRRGGADEQFF.

The chain is built from TRBV27 and TRBJ2-2; no definite D call. Germline CDR1 reads MNHEY; CDR2 reads SMNVEV (reference sequence). This CDR3 is built from 13 residues. Trimming left V 11 bases short and J 1 base short, with 11 bases between. CDR3 region: CAAMTLNTGELFF. CDR3 coding DNA: TGTGCCGCCATGACTTTGAACACCGGGGAGCTGTTTTTT.

This clone was seen more than once but under ten times. This sequence joins TRBV7-9 and TRBJ2-3; TRBD2 matches at 9 bases. Germline CDR1 is SEHNR and CDR2 is FQNEAQ (reference sequence). There are 18 residues in the CDR3. Trimming cost V 3 bases and J 3 bases; bases outside gene matches: 13. The CDR3 bases are TGTGCCAGCAGCTTGTGGCTAGCGGGAAACGCAAAAACAGATACGCAGTATTTT. Its protein is CASSLWLAGNAKTDTQYF.

V gene TRBV11-2 combines with J gene TRBJ2-1; 9 bases line up with TRBD2. Germline assignment: CDR1 SGHAT and CDR2 FQNNGV. V was clipped by 5 bases and J by 0 bases; unmatched bases: 2. The CDR3 totals 15 residues. The CDR3 nucleotides read TGTGCCAGCAGCCGTAGCGGGAGCTCCTACAATGAGCAGTTCTTC. Translating it yields CASSRSGSSYNEQFF.